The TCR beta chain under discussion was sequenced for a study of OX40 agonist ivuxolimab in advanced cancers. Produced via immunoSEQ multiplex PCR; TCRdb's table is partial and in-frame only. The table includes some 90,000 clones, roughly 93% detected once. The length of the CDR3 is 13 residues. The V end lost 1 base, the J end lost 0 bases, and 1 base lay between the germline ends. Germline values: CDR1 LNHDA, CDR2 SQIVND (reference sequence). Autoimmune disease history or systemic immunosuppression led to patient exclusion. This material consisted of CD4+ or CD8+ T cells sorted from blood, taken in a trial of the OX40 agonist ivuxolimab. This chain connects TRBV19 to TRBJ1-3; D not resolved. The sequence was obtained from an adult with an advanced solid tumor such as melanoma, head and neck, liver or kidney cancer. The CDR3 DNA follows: TGTGCCAGTAGTATAGTCTCTGGAAACACCATATATTTT. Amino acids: CASSIVSGNTIYF.